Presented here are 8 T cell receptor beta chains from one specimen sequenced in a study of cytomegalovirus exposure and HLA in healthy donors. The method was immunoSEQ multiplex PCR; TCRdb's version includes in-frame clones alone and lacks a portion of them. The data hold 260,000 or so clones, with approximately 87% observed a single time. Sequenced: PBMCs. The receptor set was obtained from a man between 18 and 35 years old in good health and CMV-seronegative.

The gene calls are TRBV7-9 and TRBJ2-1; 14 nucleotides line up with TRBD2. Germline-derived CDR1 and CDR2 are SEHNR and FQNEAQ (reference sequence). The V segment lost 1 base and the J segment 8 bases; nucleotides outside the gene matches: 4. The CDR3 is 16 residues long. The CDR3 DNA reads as TGTGCCAGCAGCTTAGGTCAGACTAGCGGGAGGGATGAGCAGTTCTTC. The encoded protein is CASSLGQTSGRDEQFF.

The CDR3 sequence is CASRAGLPLEETQYF. CDR3 bases: TGTGCCAGCAGGGCGGGACTACCCCTCGAGGAGACCCAGTACTTC. The rearrangement links TRBV2 to TRBJ2-5, with TRBD2 matching over 7 bases. V was pared by 6 bases and J by 5 bases, with 12 bases of the junction left unmatched. CDR1 is SNHLY, CDR2 FYNNEI, per germline. This CDR3 has 15 residues. Drawing the rest from reference TRBV2 and TRBJ2-5, the complete variable domain is EPEVTQTPSHQVTQMGQEVILRCVPISNHLYFYWYRQILGQKVEFLVSFYNNEISEKSEIFDDQFSVERPDGSNFTLKIRSTKLEDSAMYFCASRAGLPLEETQYFGPGTRLLVL.

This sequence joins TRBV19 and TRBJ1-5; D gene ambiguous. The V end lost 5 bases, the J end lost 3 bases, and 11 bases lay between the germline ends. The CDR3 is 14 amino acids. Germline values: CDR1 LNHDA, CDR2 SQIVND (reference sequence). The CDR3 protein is CASSAGRDNQPQHF. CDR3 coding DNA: TGTGCCAGTAGTGCTGGACGGGACAATCAGCCCCAGCATTTT.

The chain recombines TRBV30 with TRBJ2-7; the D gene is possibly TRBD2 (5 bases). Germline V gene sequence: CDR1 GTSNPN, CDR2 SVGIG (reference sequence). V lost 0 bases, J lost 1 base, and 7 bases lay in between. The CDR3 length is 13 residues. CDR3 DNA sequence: TGTGCCTGGAGTGTATTAGCGTCCTACGAGCAGTACTTC. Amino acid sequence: CAWSVLASYEQYF.

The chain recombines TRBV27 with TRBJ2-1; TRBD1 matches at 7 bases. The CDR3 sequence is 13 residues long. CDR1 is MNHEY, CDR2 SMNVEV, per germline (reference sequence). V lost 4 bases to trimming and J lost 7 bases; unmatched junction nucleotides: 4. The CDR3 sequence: CASSWDSDNEQFF. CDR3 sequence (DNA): TGTGCCAGCAGTTGGGACAGTGATAATGAGCAGTTCTTC.

CDR3 sequence (DNA): TGTGCCAGCAGCCTCCGGACACCCTCCTACAATGAGCAGTTCTTC. It encodes CASSLRTPSYNEQFF. The gene calls are TRBV5-8 and TRBJ2-1; tentatively, D is TRBD1 (5 bases). Trimming shortened V by 4 bases and J by 0 bases, and 11 bases separated the two germline ends. Germline CDR1 SGHTS, CDR2 YDEGEE. The CDR3 consists of 15 residues. Using reference TRBV5-8 and TRBJ2-1 for the parts outside the CDR3, the full variable domain is EAGVTQSPTHLIKTRGQQATLRCSPISGHTSVYWYQQALGLGLQFLLWYDEGEERNRGNFPPRFSGRQFPNYSSELNVNALELEDSALYLCASSLRTPSYNEQFFGPGTRLTVL.

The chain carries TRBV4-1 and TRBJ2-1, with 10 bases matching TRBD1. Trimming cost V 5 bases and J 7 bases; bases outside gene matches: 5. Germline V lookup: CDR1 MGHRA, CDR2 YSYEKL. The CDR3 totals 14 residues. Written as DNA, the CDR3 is TGCGCCAGCAGCTTCCGGGACAGGGGAAATGAGCAGTTCTTC. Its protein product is CASSFRDRGNEQFF.

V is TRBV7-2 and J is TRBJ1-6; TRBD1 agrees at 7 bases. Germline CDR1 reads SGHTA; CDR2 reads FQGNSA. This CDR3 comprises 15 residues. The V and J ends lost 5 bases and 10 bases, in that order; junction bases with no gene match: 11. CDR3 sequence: CASSLVDRTQSPLHF. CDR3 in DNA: TGTGCCAGCAGCCTAGTGGACAGGACCCAATCACCCCTCCACTTT.